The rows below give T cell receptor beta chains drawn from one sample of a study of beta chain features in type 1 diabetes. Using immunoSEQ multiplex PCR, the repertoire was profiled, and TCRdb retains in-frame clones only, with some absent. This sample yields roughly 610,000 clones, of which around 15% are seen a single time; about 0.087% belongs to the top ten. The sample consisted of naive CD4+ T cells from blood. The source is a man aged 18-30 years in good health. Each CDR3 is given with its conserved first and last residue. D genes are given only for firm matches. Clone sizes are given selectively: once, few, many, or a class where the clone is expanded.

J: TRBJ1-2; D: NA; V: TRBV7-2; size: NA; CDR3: CASSPRQADGYTF; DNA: TGTGCCAGCAGCCCACGACAGGCGGATGGCTACACCTTC
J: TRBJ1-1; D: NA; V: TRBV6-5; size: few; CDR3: CASRVRQTNTEAFF; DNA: TGTGCCAGCAGGGTTAGACAGACGAACACTGAAGCTTTCTTT
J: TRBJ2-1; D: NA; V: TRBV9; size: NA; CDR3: CASSVDGGVVDEQFF; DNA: TGTGCCAGCAGCGTAGATGGAGGGGTCGTAGATGAGCAGTTCTTC
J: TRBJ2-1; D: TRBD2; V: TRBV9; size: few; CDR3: CASSLTSGGYNEQFF; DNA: TGTGCCAGCAGCCTGACTAGCGGAGGCTACAATGAGCAGTTCTTC
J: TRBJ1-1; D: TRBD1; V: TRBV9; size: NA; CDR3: CASSVQGANTEAFF; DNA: TGTGCCAGCAGCGTCCAGGGGGCGAACACTGAAGCTTTCTTT
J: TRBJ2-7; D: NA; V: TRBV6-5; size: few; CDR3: CASSYSGTGVDEQYF; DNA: TGTGCCAGCAGTTACTCGGGTACGGGGGTGGACGAGCAGTACTTC
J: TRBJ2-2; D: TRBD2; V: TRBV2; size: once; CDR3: CASSGGLAANTGELFF; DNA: TGTGCCAGCAGTGGAGGACTAGCGGCGAACACCGGGGAGCTGTTTTTT
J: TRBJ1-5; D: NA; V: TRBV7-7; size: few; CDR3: CASSLAWNQPQHF; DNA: TGTGCTAGCAGCTTGGCCTGGAATCAGCCCCAGCATTTT
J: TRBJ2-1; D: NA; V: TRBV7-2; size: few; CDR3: CASSSQGSTYNEQFF; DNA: TGTGCCAGCAGCTCCCAAGGGTCCACCTACAATGAGCAGTTCTTC
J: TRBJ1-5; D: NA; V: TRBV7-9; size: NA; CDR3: CASSLDRVGNQPQHF; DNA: TGTGCCAGCAGCTTAGACAGGGTTGGGAATCAGCCCCAGCATTTT
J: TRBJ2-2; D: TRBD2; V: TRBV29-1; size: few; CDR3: CSGRTSAAGELFF; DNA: TGCAGCGGGAGGACTAGCGCCGCCGGGGAGCTGTTTTTT
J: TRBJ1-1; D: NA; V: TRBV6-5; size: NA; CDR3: CASRRGGRTEAFF; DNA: TGTGCCAGCAGGCGCGGGGGTAGGACTGAAGCTTTCTTT
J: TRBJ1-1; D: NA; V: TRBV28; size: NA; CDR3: CASSSPRVAGTEAFF; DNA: TGTGCCAGCAGCTCGCCGAGGGTTGCGGGGACTGAAGCTTTCTTT
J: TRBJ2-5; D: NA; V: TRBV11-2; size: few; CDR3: CASSFKGGETQYF; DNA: TGTGCCAGCAGCTTTAAAGGGGGGGAGACCCAGTACTTC